What follows is one T cell receptor (beta chain) and its context. Its specificity is unknown. The data originate from a study of cytomegalovirus exposure and HLA in healthy donors. The study's findings and limits: Sequencing depth roughly uniform across donors was assumed in presence/absence analyses. Most TCR sequences were uncommon, yet certain public TCRs appeared in many donors.

PCR amplification relied on 60 Vbeta primers (plus 13 Jbeta primers). Method: immunoSEQ multiplex PCR; TCRdb's copy keeps in-frame clones and lacks some. This sample yields some 140,000 clones, of which over 60% are seen a single time; roughly 3% belongs to the top ten. Those who donated were healthy bone marrow donors. The source material was PBMCs. The clonotype was recovered from a man aged 35 to 55 in good health and CMV-seronegative.

The CDR3 DNA sequence: TGTGCCAGCAGCTTAGGGGGGACTCAACGCACCATATATTTT. Its translation is CASSLGGTQRTIYF. The chain employs TRBV7-9 and TRBJ1-3; D may be TRBD1 (5 bases). The germline V gene has CDR1 SEHNR and CDR2 FQNEAQ (reference sequence). Trimming shortened V by 1 base and J by 9 bases, and 13 bases separated the two germline ends. This CDR3 comprises 14 residues.